These 25 T cell receptor beta chains originate from one sample sequenced in a study of shared clonotypes between healthy human individuals. Assay used: immunoSEQ multiplex PCR; TCRdb lists only in-frame clones, some missing. The profile shows roughly 700,000 clones, roughly 91% of them singletons. Sequencing input: memory CD8+ T cells from PBMCs. Described subset: CD45RO+ cells pooled with CCR7-negative TemRA cells. The receptors here all came from a man younger than 30 in good health. Some clones in this sample may be carry-over from other donors' samples.

The rearrangement links TRBV30 to TRBJ1-1; 12 positions agree with TRBD1. V was clipped by 3 bases and J by 6 bases; unmatched bases: 5. The germline gives CDR1 GTSNPN, CDR2 SVGIG (reference sequence). The CDR3 is 14 amino acids. In nucleotides, the CDR3 is TGTGCCTGGAGAGGGGACAGGGGGCCCCCTGAAGCTTTCTTT. Protein: CAWRGDRGPPEAFF.

The chain combines TRBV28 with TRBJ1-5; 7 nucleotides agree with TRBD1. V lost 5 bases and J lost 3; bases outside the gene matches: 10. The CDR3 has 16 residues. Looked up from germline, CDR1 is MDHEN and CDR2 is SYDVKM. In nucleotides, the CDR3 is TGTGCCAGCAGTATTTACCAGACAGGGACCAATCAGCCCCAGCATTTT. Translation gives CASSIYQTGTNQPQHF.

The chain links TRBV6-5 to TRBJ1-2; D gene unclear. This CDR3 contains 13 residues. Germline loops: CDR1 MNHEY, CDR2 SVGAGI. Trimming cost V 7 bases and J 2 bases, with 11 bases left between them. Here the CDR3 reads CASNPTGNYGYTF. The CDR3, as DNA: TGTGCCAGCAATCCGACGGGCAACTATGGCTACACCTTC.

This clone is categorized as medium-sized. The rearrangement uses TRBV4-2 and TRBJ1-2; weak D call: TRBD1 (5 bases). The V and J ends lost 0 bases and 3 bases respectively, with 11 bases between them. Germline V gives CDR1 LGHNA, CDR2 YNFKEQ. The CDR3 runs 15 residues. CDR3 sequence: CASSQERGSDYGYTF. The DNA for the CDR3 is TGTGCCAGCAGCCAAGAAAGGGGTTCCGACTATGGCTACACCTTC.

This clone has only a few counts. As DNA, the CDR3 is TGTGCCAGCAGCTCCATCTACGAGCAGTACTTC. Its protein product is CASSSIYEQYF. The chain carries TRBV11-2 and TRBJ2-7, with D unclear. Germline CDR1 is SGHAT and CDR2 is FQNNGV. The V end lost 4 bases, the J end lost 3 bases, and 4 bases lay between the germline ends. The CDR3 runs 11 residues.

This clone appeared once. As DNA, the CDR3 is TGTGCCAGCAGCCGGGGTAGTGGGTCCGAGCAGTACTTC. Its protein product is CASSRGSGSEQYF. The chain recombines TRBV9 with TRBJ2-7; a possible D gene is TRBD2 (5 bases). V was clipped by 4 bases and J by 6 bases, with 14 bases between them. This CDR3 comprises 13 residues. Germline lookup yields CDR1 SGDLS and CDR2 YYNGEE.

V is TRBV13 and J is TRBJ2-2, with 8 bases aligning to TRBD1. The length of the CDR3 is 15 residues. The germline CDR1 and CDR2 sequences are PRHDT and FYEKMQ (reference sequence). V lost 2 bases to trimming and J lost 5 bases; unmatched junction nucleotides: 4. CDR3 loop: CASSLTGGTTGELFF. The CDR3 bases are TGTGCCAGCAGCTTAACAGGGGGTACGACCGGGGAGCTGTTTTTT.

The CDR3 DNA sequence: TGTGCCTGGAGTGTGGGACAGGGGTCCTACGAGCAGTACTTC. This encodes CAWSVGQGSYEQYF. The chain employs TRBV30 and TRBJ2-7; 10 bases are shared with TRBD1. After removal of 0 bases from V and 1 base from J, the junction contained 0 bases not matched to a gene. The CDR3 consists of 14 residues. Germline CDR1 and CDR2: GTSNPN and SVGIG (reference sequence). The variable domain in full, completed from reference TRBV30 and TRBJ2-7, reads SQTIHQWPATLVQPVGSPLSLECTVEGTSNPNLYWYRQAAGRGLQLLFYSVGIGQISSEVPQNLSASRPQDRQFILSSKKLLLSDSGFYLCAWSVGQGSYEQYFGPGTRLTVT.

This chain joins TRBV5-4 and TRBJ2-7; 9 nucleotides agree with TRBD1. The V and J ends lost 2 bases and 0 bases, in that order; junction bases with no gene match: 3. The germline V gene encodes CDR1 SGHNT and CDR2 YYREEE (reference sequence). This CDR3 has 15 residues. The CDR3, as DNA: TGTGCCAGCAGCTTACAGGGGGCCCCCTCCTACGAGCAGTACTTC. It yields the protein CASSLQGAPSYEQYF.

This chain joins TRBV7-3 and TRBJ1-1; 8 bases match TRBD1. Germline assignment: CDR1 SGHTA and CDR2 FQGTGA. V gave up 9 bases and J gave up 1 base; unmatched junction bases: 10. This CDR3 region has 15 residues. CDR3 protein: CASSGTGGQNTEAFF. CDR3 nucleotide sequence: TGTGCCAGTTCCGGGACAGGTGGGCAGAACACTGAAGCTTTCTTT.

V gene TRBV28 combines with J gene TRBJ1-3; D perhaps matches TRBD1 (5 bases). The CDR3 is 15 amino acids. The germline V and J ends were trimmed by 2 bases and 3 bases, with 11 bases remaining between them. Germline values: CDR1 MDHEN, CDR2 SYDVKM. This chain's CDR3 is CASSLRGSLGNTIYF. CDR3 nucleotide sequence: TGTGCCAGCAGTTTAAGGGGATCTCTTGGAAACACCATATATTTT.

The chain employs TRBV5-6 and TRBJ2-7; maybe TRBD2 (6 bases). The CDR3 covers 15 residues. V was shortened by 4 bases and J by 0 bases, with 14 bases between the two germline ends. Germline CDR1 reads SGHDT; CDR2 reads YYEEEE. In nucleotides, the CDR3 is TGTGCCAGCAGCACAGAAGCGGGTTACTCCTACGAGCAGTACTTC. Its protein product is CASSTEAGYSYEQYF.

CDR3 loop: CASLLLAKNIQYF. CDR3 in DNA: TGTGCCAGCTTACTCCTAGCCAAAAACATTCAGTACTTC. This sequence joins TRBV7-9 and TRBJ2-4; D remains unclear. Germline assignment: CDR1 SEHNR and CDR2 FQNEAQ (reference sequence). The CDR3 consists of 13 residues. The V end was cut by 8 bases, the J end by 0 bases, with 8 bases between.

Only one count was recorded for this clone. This chain links TRBV25-1 with TRBJ2-5; 9 nucleotides align to TRBD2. The DNA matches TRBJ2-7 better at its end, which makes the J call doubtful. There are 12 residues in the CDR3. CDR1 MGHDK and CDR2 SYGVNS come from the germline V gene. As DNA, the CDR3 is TGTGCCACCGAGGGACTAGCTCCCGAGCAGTACTTC. This codes for CATEGLAPEQYF.

V and J are TRBV28 and TRBJ2-7, with TRBD2 as a possible D gene (5 bases). This CDR3 region has 18 residues. From germline, CDR1 is MDHEN and CDR2 SYDVKM. The V end was cut by 4 bases, the J end by 3 bases, with 25 bases between. The CDR3 nucleotides are TGTGCCAGCAGTTCACTGGAGGTCCGCACGGAACGGTACTACGAGCAGTACTTC. It codes for CASSSLEVRTERYYEQYF.

This chain uses TRBV27 with TRBJ2-7, with D possibly being TRBD2 (6 bases). Trimming left V 2 bases short and J 5 bases short, with 10 bases between. This CDR3 contains 13 residues. The germline CDR1 and CDR2 sequences are MNHEY and SMNVEV (reference sequence). CDR3 nucleotide sequence: TGTGCCAGCAGTTTACGGGGGATTCACGAGCAGTACTTC. It codes for CASSLRGIHEQYF.

For this clone: Other DNA sequences within the sample encode an identical CDR3. The chain has TRBV6-5 and TRBJ1-1, with no clear D. V lost 6 bases and J lost 1, with 9 bases in between. The germline gives CDR1 MNHEY, CDR2 SVGAGI. The CDR3 contains 13 residues. The chain's CDR3 is CASSSGRNTEAFF. CDR3 DNA: TGTGCCAGCAGCTCAGGTCGGAACACTGAAGCTTTCTTT.

J is TRBJ1-1 and V is TRBV18; 7 positions match TRBD1. J lost 4 bases, V lost 7 bases, and 21 bases had no gene match. The CDR3 runs 18 residues. Germline CDR1 and CDR2: KGHSH and LQKENI. The CDR3 bases are TGTGCCAGCTTCACGACGCATCAGGGGGGGGCACCAGGCACTGAAGCTTTCTTT. Residues: CASFTTHQGGAPGTEAFF.

The chain recombines TRBV7-3 with TRBJ2-1; 11 bases are shared with TRBD2. This CDR3 is 15 amino acids long. The V segment lost 5 bases and the J segment 8 bases; nucleotides outside the gene matches: 8. Germline values: CDR1 SGHTA, CDR2 FQGTGA. The CDR3 DNA follows: TGTGCCAGCAGCCCCGATAGCGGGAGGGCCTATGAGCAGTTCTTC. It codes for CASSPDSGRAYEQFF.

The V call is TRBV19, the J call TRBJ2-1; 7 bases map to TRBD2. The CDR3 spans 14 residues. Germline CDR1 and CDR2: LNHDA and SQIVND (reference sequence). Trimming cost V 11 bases and J 4 bases; bases outside gene matches: 11. CDR3 region: CASRGGRVYNEQFF. CDR3 sequence (DNA): TGTGCCTCACGGGGCGGGAGAGTTTACAATGAGCAGTTCTTC.

This clone has just one count. V and J are TRBV28 and TRBJ2-3; 11 nucleotides match TRBD2. CDR1 is MDHEN, CDR2 SYDVKM, per germline. Trimming took 3 bases from V and 0 from J; bases not matched to a gene: 5. This CDR3 contains 17 residues. CDR3 DNA sequence: TGTGCCAGCAGTTTGGGGACTAGCGGACTCAGCACAGATACGCAGTATTTT. It encodes CASSLGTSGLSTDTQYF.

This chain uses TRBV2 with TRBJ2-2; 7 bases are a match to TRBD1. The CDR3 has 16 amino acids. Germline CDR1 and CDR2: SNHLY and FYNNEI. The junction had 11 bases not matched to a gene; V was cut back by 6 bases and J by 4 bases. The CDR3 region has the DNA TGTGCCAGCAGGTCGACAGGGAAGGGGCGCACCGGGGAGCTGTTTTTT. Translated, it gives CASRSTGKGRTGELFF.

This chain joins TRBV5-6 and TRBJ1-4; tentatively, D is TRBD1 (5 bases). Germline-derived CDR1 and CDR2 are SGHDT and YYEEEE. V lost 3 bases and J 6 bases, leaving 12 bases between the germline ends. The CDR3 covers 14 residues. In DNA, the CDR3 is TGTGCCAGCAGCTCGGGGGGACTGGATGAAAAACTGTTTTTT. Amino acids: CASSSGGLDEKLFF.

The chain recombines TRBV16 with TRBJ1-5; 11 bases match TRBD1. The CDR3 runs to 20 residues. With V trimmed by 7 bases and J by 2 bases, 19 bases remained unmatched. From germline, CDR1 is KGHSY and CDR2 FQNENV. The CDR3 reads CASTEKDRGRLDTRNQPQHF. In nucleotides, the CDR3 is TGTGCCAGCACCGAGAAGGACAGGGGGCGTCTCGATACTCGCAATCAGCCCCAGCATTTT.

The gene calls are TRBV5-1 and TRBJ2-7; TRBD1 aligns across 7 bases. Germline V gene sequence: CDR1 SGHRS, CDR2 YFSETQ. This CDR3 region has 15 residues. J lost 0 bases, V lost 0 bases, and 3 bases had no gene match. CDR3 sequence: CASSLARDSSYEQYF. The CDR3 nucleotides are TGCGCCAGCAGCTTGGCCCGGGACAGCTCCTACGAGCAGTACTTC.